This T cell receptor beta chain derives from a study of blood T cells in healthy people across ages. General observations from the study: Estimated diversity, derived from one million T cells, was regarded as an underestimate.

Total RNA amounts of at least 5 micrograms were extracted per sample. In regard to this clonotype: Antigen unknown.

PCR was performed a second time for about 7 to 11 cycles using a sample-barcoded 5' primer and a J-beta primer mix. Every single cDNA molecule received a tag from a template-switch adaptor with 12 random nucleotides. TCRdb processed the 5' RACE reads anew with MiXCR; each CDR3 protein has one entry. The sample consists of 700,000 to 900,000 distinct CDR3 sequences, 20% to 30% of them appearing once. Deletions cut 4 bases from V and 1 base from J, with 10 bases between. Germline-derived CDR1 and CDR2 are MNHEY and SMNVEV (reference sequence). CDR3 length: 14 amino acids. The same data also contributed to another study, on T cells of mothers and their children. From that paper: Sample barcodes plus 2-4 random nucleotides came from the M1S primer.

This clonotype was sampled from a boy between 10 and 17 years old in good health. The gene calls are TRBV27 and TRBJ1-1; D is uncertain. The material sequenced was blood. This CDR3 reads CASSSVLSNTEAFF. As DNA, the CDR3 is TGTGCCAGCAGTTCGGTCCTTTCGAACACTGAAGCTTTCTTT.